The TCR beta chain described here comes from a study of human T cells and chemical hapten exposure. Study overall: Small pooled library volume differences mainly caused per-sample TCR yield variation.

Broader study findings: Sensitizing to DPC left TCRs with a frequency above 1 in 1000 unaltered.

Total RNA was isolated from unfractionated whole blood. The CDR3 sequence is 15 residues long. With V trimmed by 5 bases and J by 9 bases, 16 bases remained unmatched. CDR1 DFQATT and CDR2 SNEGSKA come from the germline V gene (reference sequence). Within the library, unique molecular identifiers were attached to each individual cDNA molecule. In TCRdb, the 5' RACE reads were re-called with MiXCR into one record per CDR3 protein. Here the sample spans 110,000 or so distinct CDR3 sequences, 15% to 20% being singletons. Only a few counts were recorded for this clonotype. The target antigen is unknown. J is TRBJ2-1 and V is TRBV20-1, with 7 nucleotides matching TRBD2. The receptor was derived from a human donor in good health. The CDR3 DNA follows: TGCAGTGCTGTGCTGCGGACTAGACTTGAGGGTGAGCAGTTCTTC. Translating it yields CSAVLRTRLEGEQFF.